This TCR beta chain was sequenced in a study of CD8 T cells in Susac syndrome. Study at large: When blood was drawn, patients with Susac syndrome were on intravenous immunoglobulin alone, on corticosteroids, or therapy-naive.

This clonotype was seen just once. The RNA input was roughly 0.45 to 1 ug, and it was reverse transcribed with random hexamers. TCRdb redid the calling of the immunoSEQ multiplex PCR reads with MiXCR, one entry per CDR3 protein. The sample has approximately 190,000 distinct CDR3 sequences; approximately 95% are singletons. Trimming left V 4 bases short and J 6 bases short, with 6 bases between. Germline V gene lookup returns CDR1 MDHEN and CDR2 SYDVKM. The CDR3 is made up of 11 amino acids. The sequenced target, TCR beta, came from blood CD8+ and CD4+ T cells. The sequencing input was CD8+ T cells from PBMCs. The source of this sequence is a human donor with Susac syndrome. The V call is TRBV28, the J call TRBJ1-2; maybe TRBD1 (5 bases). The CDR3, as DNA: TGTGCCAGCAGTTGGGGGGATGGCTACACCTTC. Protein sequence: CASSWGDGYTF.